Below are 16 T cell receptor beta chains sequenced from a single sample in a study of shared clonotypes between healthy human individuals. Data came from immunoSEQ multiplex PCR; TCRdb stores just in-frame clones and leaves some out. This table holds hundreds of thousands of clones, over 60% found once. Material: PBMCs. These TCRs come from a woman in her thirties or forties in good health. Some clones in this sample may be carry-over from other donors' samples.

The CDR3 reads CASTSDRNSYEQYF. CDR3 nucleotide sequence: TGTGCCAGCACCTCAGACAGGAACTCCTACGAGCAGTACTTC. The J gene is TRBJ2-7, the V gene TRBV7-2, with a weak D call TRBD1 (6 bases). V lost 7 bases to trimming and J lost 0 bases, with 13 bases between them. There are 14 residues in the CDR3. Germline CDR1 SGHTA, CDR2 FQGNSA.

This chain joins TRBV5-6 and TRBJ2-3; D is uncertain. Per germline, CDR1 SGHDT and CDR2 YYEEEE. CDR3 length: 15 residues. V dropped 0 bases and J dropped 1 base, with 9 bases sitting between them. The CDR3 is CASSLDPGRTDTQYF. The DNA for the CDR3 is TGTGCCAGCAGCTTGGACCCAGGCCGCACAGATACGCAGTATTTT.

J is TRBJ2-3 and V is TRBV7-6; 12 bases are a match to TRBD2. The CDR3 extends over 16 amino acids. The ends lost 4 bases at V and 2 bases at J; junction bases unmatched: 4. Looked up from germline, CDR1 is SGHVS and CDR2 is FNYEAQ. The CDR3 is CASSSGLAGSTDTQYF. The DNA for the CDR3 is TGTGCCAGCAGCTCTGGACTAGCGGGGTCCACAGATACGCAGTATTTT.

This chain connects TRBV7-7 to TRBJ2-2, with 8 bases identical to TRBD1. Per the germline V gene, CDR1 is SSHAT and CDR2 is FNYEAQ (reference sequence). The CDR3 is made up of 16 amino acids. V shed 3 bases, J shed 3 bases, and the junction held 6 bases outside the gene matches. CDR3 DNA sequence: TGTGCCAGCAGCTTGGCAGGGGGCGCGGACACCGGGGAGCTGTTTTTT. This codes for CASSLAGGADTGELFF. The full variable domain, completed using reference TRBV7-7 and TRBJ2-2, is GAGVSQSPRYKVTKRGQDVTLRCDPISSHATLYWYQQALGQGPEFLTYFNYEAQPDKSGLPSDRFSAERPEGSISTLTIQRTEQRDSAMYRCASSLAGGADTGELFFGEGSRLTVL.

The rearrangement joins TRBV5-1 to TRBJ2-1; 7 bases match TRBD1. Germline-derived CDR1 and CDR2 are SGHRS and YFSETQ. Trimming took 0 bases from V and 6 from J; bases not matched to a gene: 12. This CDR3 is built from 17 residues. The CDR3 spells CASSLGDSPPGGNEQFF. The CDR3 DNA is TGCGCCAGCAGCTTGGGGGACAGCCCCCCAGGAGGCAATGAGCAGTTCTTC.

This chain connects TRBV9 to TRBJ2-3; TRBD2 agrees at 8 bases. The germline V gene encodes CDR1 SGDLS and CDR2 YYNGEE. V dropped 3 bases and J dropped 3; count of bases not matched to a gene: 9. This CDR3 comprises 16 residues. CDR3 region: CASSAAGGQGTDTQYF. The CDR3 bases are TGTGCCAGCAGCGCCGCGGGAGGCCAAGGGACAGATACGCAGTATTTT.

This chain uses TRBV5-8 with TRBJ2-7; perhaps TRBD1 as D (6 bases). V was pared by 3 bases and J by 6 bases, with 16 bases between. The CDR3 has 14 residues. The germline V gene has CDR1 SGHTS and CDR2 YDEGEE. The CDR3 protein is CASSSGHRVGEQYF. For the CDR3, the DNA is TGTGCCAGCAGCTCGGGACACCGGGTGGGCGAGCAGTACTTC.

The gene calls are TRBV30 and TRBJ2-5, with D perhaps TRBD2 (5 bases). The end of the DNA aligns better with TRBJ2-7, so the J call may be wrong. The CDR3 totals 13 residues. CDR1 and CDR2 from the germline V gene are GTSNPN and SVGIG (reference sequence). The CDR3 DNA reads TGTGCCTGGAGGGTGGACTTTACCTACGAGCAGTACTTC. Translating gives CAWRVDFTYEQYF.

This chain joins TRBV5-1 and TRBJ2-3, with D tentatively TRBD1 (6 bases). CDR1 SGHRS and CDR2 YFSETQ come from the germline V gene. Trimming removed 1 base from V and 2 bases from J, with 8 bases in between. This CDR3 comprises 14 residues. The CDR3 nucleotides read TGCGCCAGCAGCTTGAGGGACACCACAGATACGCAGTATTTT. Translated, it gives CASSLRDTTDTQYF.

This sequence joins TRBV5-4 and TRBJ2-3; 11 nucleotides line up with TRBD2. V gave up 4 bases and J gave up 4 bases; unmatched junction bases: 5. Germline CDR1 and CDR2: SGHNT and YYREEE (reference sequence). This CDR3 has 15 amino acids. The CDR3 region has the DNA TGTGCCAGCAGCATAACTAGCGGGAGTGCAGATACGCAGTATTTT. Translating it yields CASSITSGSADTQYF.

J is TRBJ2-7 and V is TRBV7-3; 10 nucleotides match TRBD2. The ends lost 4 bases at V and 3 bases at J; junction bases unmatched: 9. CDR1 and CDR2 (germline): SGHTA, FQGTGA. The CDR3 is 16 amino acids. The CDR3 region has the DNA TGTGCCAGCAGCTCCGGAGAACTAGCGGGAAGCTACGAGCAGTACTTC. Protein sequence: CASSSGELAGSYEQYF.

This clone has at least ten counts. Distinct nucleotide sequences in the sample also encode this CDR3. The genes are TRBV2 and TRBJ1-5; 11 bases line up with TRBD1. V shed 4 bases, J shed 0 bases, and the junction held 5 bases outside the gene matches. Germline assignment: CDR1 SNHLY and CDR2 FYNNEI. The CDR3 has 17 residues. CDR3 nucleotide sequence: TGTGCCAGCAGTGCGGACAGGGGGCCTAATAGCAATCAGCCCCAGCATTTT. This sequence encodes CASSADRGPNSNQPQHF. Together with reference TRBV2 and TRBJ1-5, the CDR3 gives the full variable domain: EPEVTQTPSHQVTQMGQEVILRCVPISNHLYFYWYRQILGQKVEFLVSFYNNEISEKSEIFDDQFSVERPDGSNFTLKIRSTKLEDSAMYFCASSADRGPNSNQPQHFGDGTRLSIL.

The chain carries TRBV28 and TRBJ1-4; D perhaps matches TRBD1 (6 bases). The germline V gene encodes CDR1 MDHEN and CDR2 SYDVKM. Trimming took off 8 bases at V and 10 bases at J, with 17 bases between the two ends. The CDR3 totals 13 residues. DNA of the CDR3: TGTGCCAGCGGCGAAGGGGGTAGGGGAAAACTGTTTTTT. Amino acid sequence: CASGEGGRGKLFF.

This chain uses TRBV11-2 with TRBJ2-2, with 7 bases matching TRBD1. CDR3 length: 16 amino acids. V lost 4 bases to trimming and J lost 9 bases; unmatched junction nucleotides: 14. CDR1 and CDR2 from the germline V gene are SGHAT and FQNNGV. The CDR3 region has the DNA TGTGCCAGCAGCTCAACCCAGGGGGATAGTTACCGGGAGCTGTTTTTT. It codes for CASSSTQGDSYRELFF. The whole variable domain, remainder taken from reference TRBV11-2 and TRBJ2-2, is EAGVAQSPRYKIIEKRQSVAFWCNPISGHATLYWYQQILGQGPKLLIQFQNNGVVDDSQLPKDRFSAERLKGVDSTLKIQPAKLEDSAVYLCASSSTQGDSYRELFFGEGSRLTVL.

The V and J genes are TRBV2 and TRBJ1-2; 7 positions match TRBD1. The CDR3 covers 14 residues. Losses at the gene ends were 3 bases for V and 4 bases for J; bases not matched to a gene: 5. The germline V gene has CDR1 SNHLY and CDR2 FYNNEI. CDR3 nucleotides: TGTGCCAGCAGTGACTTCGACAGGGCCTATGGCTACACCTTC. Amino acid sequence: CASSDFDRAYGYTF.

The chain couples TRBV27 to TRBJ2-7; D unresolved. The V end lost 2 bases, the J end lost 1 base, and 6 bases lay between the germline ends. The CDR3 totals 13 residues. Germline CDR1 is MNHEY and CDR2 is SMNVEV (reference sequence). CDR3 sequence (DNA): TGTGCCAGCAGTTTAACCGGGTCCTACGAGCAGTACTTC. It specifies CASSLTGSYEQYF.